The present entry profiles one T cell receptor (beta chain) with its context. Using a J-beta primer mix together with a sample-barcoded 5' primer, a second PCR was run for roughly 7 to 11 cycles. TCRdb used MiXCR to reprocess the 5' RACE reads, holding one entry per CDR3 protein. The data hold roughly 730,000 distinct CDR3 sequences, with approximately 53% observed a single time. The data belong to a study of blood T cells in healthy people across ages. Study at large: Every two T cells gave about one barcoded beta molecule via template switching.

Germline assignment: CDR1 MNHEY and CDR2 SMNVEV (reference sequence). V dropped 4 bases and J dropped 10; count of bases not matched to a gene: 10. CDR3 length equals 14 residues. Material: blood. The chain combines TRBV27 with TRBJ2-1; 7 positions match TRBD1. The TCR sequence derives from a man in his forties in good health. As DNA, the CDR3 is TGTGCCAGCAGTTCGGACAGGTCCGAGAGCGAGCAGTTCTTC. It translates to CASSSDRSESEQFF.